Reported below is one T cell receptor beta chain. Its antigen is not identified. This specimen belongs to a study of T cell repertoires in ileal Crohn's disease. Across the study: Median disease duration was about 8.5 years; roughly 40% smoked at surgery.

Libraries were prepared by immunoSEQ multiplex PCR; TCRdb keeps only in-frame clonotypes and omits some of them. The table shows fewer than 15,000 clones, with approximately 80% occurring only once. Germline V CDR1 and CDR2: ENHRY, SYGVKD. This CDR3 region has 14 residues. The ends were cut back, 1 base at V and 5 bases at J, with 12 bases in the middle. Study conclusions and caveats: Postoperative endoscopy occurred within one year, median approximately 7.5 months.

This sample's time point: neoterminal ileum biopsy at postoperative endoscopy, about 6 months after surgery. This receptor was taken from an adult with Crohn's disease. The chain links TRBV10-3 to TRBJ2-7; D is perhaps TRBD1 (6 bases). Source material: ileal tissue. CDR3 amino acids: CAISEFQGRNEQYF. In DNA form, the CDR3 reads TGTGCCATCAGTGAGTTCCAGGGGAGAAACGAGCAGTACTTC.